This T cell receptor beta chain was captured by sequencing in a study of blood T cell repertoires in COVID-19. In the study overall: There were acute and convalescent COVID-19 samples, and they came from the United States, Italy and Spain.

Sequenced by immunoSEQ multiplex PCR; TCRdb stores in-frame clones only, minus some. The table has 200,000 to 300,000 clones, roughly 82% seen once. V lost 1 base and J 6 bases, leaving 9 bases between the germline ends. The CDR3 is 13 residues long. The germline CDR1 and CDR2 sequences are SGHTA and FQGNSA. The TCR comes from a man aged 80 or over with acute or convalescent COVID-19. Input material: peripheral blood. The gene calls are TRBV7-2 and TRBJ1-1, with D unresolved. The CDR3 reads CASSLDFIAEAFF. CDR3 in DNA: TGTGCCAGCAGCTTAGATTTTATCGCTGAAGCTTTCTTT.